These T cell receptor beta chains were read from a single sample in a study of blood T cell repertoires in COVID-19. Generated by immunoSEQ multiplex PCR, the TCRdb table keeps only in-frame clones and is missing some. This sample has approximately 110,000 clones, with about 85% found just once. The sequencing sample was made of peripheral blood. These receptors were obtained from a human donor in a cohort sampled during active COVID-19. CDR3s include the opening cysteine and the closing phenylalanine or tryptophan. D genes are given only for firm matches. Clone sizes are given selectively: once, few, many, or a class where the clone is expanded.

clone_size | d_call | j_call | v_call | cdr3_aa | cdr3_nt
NA | NA | TRBJ1-2 | TRBV9 | CASSSSRGYTF | TGTGCCAGCAGTTCCTCGCGGGGCTACACCTTC
NA | TRBD1 | TRBJ1-6 | TRBV3-1/TRBV3-2 | CASSQDIGRGQESPLHF | TGTGCCAGCAGCCAAGATATCGGCAGGGGGCAAGAATCACCCCTCCACTTT
NA | TRBD1 | TRBJ1-2 | TRBV10-3 | CAIMGTDKNYGYTF | TGTGCCATCATGGGGACAGACAAGAACTATGGCTACACCTTC
NA | NA | TRBJ1-1 | TRBV2 | CASSTDWVEAFF | TGTGCCAGCAGTACGGACTGGGTAGAAGCTTTCTTT
NA | NA | TRBJ1-4 | TRBV11-2 | CASSFPTAATNEKLFF | TGTGCCAGCAGCTTTCCAACAGCCGCAACTAATGAAAAACTGTTTTTT
NA | NA | TRBJ1-2 | TRBV29-1 | CSVEGPDGKKGGYTF | TGCAGCGTTGAGGGTCCGGACGGGAAAAAGGGAGGCTACACCTTC
NA | NA | TRBJ1-5 | TRBV6-5 | CASNAMTGGTQPQHF | TGTGCCAGCAATGCAATGACTGGGGGCACTCAGCCCCAGCATTTT
NA | NA | TRBJ1-5 | TRBV24-1 | CATSGSSDQPQHF | TGTGCCACCAGTGGTTCCTCCGATCAGCCCCAGCATTTT
NA | TRBD2 | TRBJ2-7 | TRBV6-5 | CASRKPGGEQYF | TGTGCCAGCAGAAAACCGGGAGGAGAGCAGTACTTC
NA | TRBD1 | TRBJ2-5 | TRBV7-6 | CASSSQGVRETQYF | TGTGCCAGCAGCTCCCAGGGGGTGAGGGAGACCCAGTACTTC
NA | NA | TRBJ2-3 | TRBV24-1 | CATSDLRVDTQYF | TGTGCCACCAGTGATTTGCGGGTGGATACGCAGTATTTT
NA | NA | TRBJ1-4 | TRBV7-2 | CASSLLGLGGEKLFF | TGTGCCAGCAGCTTACTGGGGCTTGGGGGGGAAAAACTGTTTTTT
NA | NA | TRBJ2-2 | TRBV6-2/TRBV6-3 | CASSSTMFGGQTGELFF | TGTGCCAGCAGTTCCACAATGTTCGGGGGGCAAACCGGGGAGCTGTTTTTT
NA | NA | TRBJ2-7 | TRBV19 | CASSTGRNYEQYF | TGTGCCAGTAGTACCGGCAGGAACTACGAGCAGTACTTC
NA | NA | TRBJ2-7 | TRBV21-1 | CASSKGTSGDYYEQYF | TGTGCCAGCAGCAAAGGGACTAGCGGGGATTACTACGAGCAGTACTTC
NA | NA | TRBJ1-1 | TRBV7-8 | CASSLIPGAQRAFF | TGTGCCAGCAGCTTAATCCCAGGGGCACAGCGCGCTTTCTTT
NA | NA | TRBJ1-2 | TRBV9 | CASSVAGGVPNYGYTF | TGTGCCAGCAGCGTTGCGGGGGGGGTCCCAAACTATGGCTACACCTTC
few | NA | TRBJ2-2 | TRBV11-2 | CASSFSGGTGELFF | TGTGCCAGCAGCTTTAGCGGAGGGACCGGGGAGCTGTTTTTT
NA | TRBD2 | TRBJ2-2 | TRBV11-2 | CASSLGASGGVFTGELFF | TGTGCCAGCAGCTTAGGAGCTAGCGGGGGGGTTTTTACCGGGGAGCTGTTTTTT
NA | NA | TRBJ2-3 | TRBV3-1/TRBV3-2 | CASSLEADTQYF | TGTGCCAGCAGCCTCGAGGCAGATACGCAGTATTTT
once | TRBD2 | TRBJ2-2 | TRBV20-1 | CSASGTSLNTGELFF | TGCAGTGCTAGTGGGACTAGCCTGAACACCGGGGAGCTGTTTTTT
NA | NA | TRBJ1-5 | TRBV12-3/TRBV12-4 | CASSFSGNQPQHF | TGTGCCAGCAGTTTCTCAGGGAATCAGCCCCAGCATTTT
NA | NA | TRBJ1-2 | TRBV9 | CASTSPSGGANYGYTF | TGTGCCAGCACCTCGCCATCGGGGGGGGCTAACTATGGCTACACCTTC
NA | NA | TRBJ1-2 | TRBV5-1 | CASSFVQGDGYTF | TGCGCCAGCAGCTTTGTACAGGGTGATGGCTACACCTTC
NA | NA | TRBJ2-7 | TRBV10-3 | CAISESNNTPYEQYF | TGTGCCATCAGTGAGTCAAATAACACCCCCTACGAGCAGTACTTC
NA | NA | TRBJ1-2 | TRBV4-1 | CASSQVPGNYGYTF | TGCGCCAGCAGCCAAGTGCCGGGTAACTATGGCTACACCTTC
NA | TRBD2 | TRBJ2-3 | TRBV28 | CASSLRLAGVTSTDTQYF | TGTGCCAGCAGTTTACGACTAGCGGGAGTTACTAGCACAGATACGCAGTATTTT
NA | NA | TRBJ1-1 | TRBV6-5 | CASSSPGRAFF | TGTGCCAGCAGTTCCCCAGGGAGGGCTTTCTTT
NA | TRBD2 | TRBJ2-7 | TRBV18 | CASSPRGLAGGDPYEQYF | TGTGCCAGCTCACCTCGGGGACTAGCGGGGGGGGACCCCTACGAGCAGTACTTC
NA | TRBD2 | TRBJ2-7 | TRBV28 | CASSLGGGGPPWYF | TGTGCCAGCAGTTTAGGGGGGGGAGGGCCCCCCTGGTACTTC
few | TRBD1 | TRBJ2-6 | TRBV19 | CASMDRALANVLTF | TGTGCCAGTATGGACAGGGCCTTGGCCAACGTCCTGACTTTC
NA | TRBD1 | TRBJ1-1 | TRBV2 | CASSIQGADTEAFF | TGTGCCAGCAGCATACAGGGGGCGGACACTGAAGCTTTCTTT
NA | TRBD1 | TRBJ2-5 | TRBV14 | CASSQATGGQETQYF | TGTGCCAGCAGCCAAGCAACAGGGGGACAAGAGACCCAGTACTTC
NA | NA | TRBJ2-3 | TRBV7-9 | CASSSSTDTQYF | TGTGCCAGCAGCTCGAGCACAGATACGCAGTATTTT
few | TRBD2 | TRBJ2-3 | TRBV4-2 | CASSQDSAGGSTDTQYF | TGTGCCAGCAGCCAAGATTCGGCGGGGGGGTCCACAGATACGCAGTATTTT
NA | TRBD1 | TRBJ2-7 | TRBV5-1 | CASSYTGTGEAGEQYF | TGCGCCAGCAGCTATACCGGGACAGGGGAGGCAGGCGAGCAGTACTTC
NA | NA | TRBJ1-3 | TRBV9 | CASSPVGGNTIYF | TGTGCCAGCAGCCCAGTCGGGGGAAACACCATATATTTT
NA | TRBD1 | TRBJ1-4 | TRBV6-5 | CASSYTGGESIEKLFF | TGTGCCAGCAGTTACACAGGGGGGGAATCGATCGAAAAACTGTTTTTT
NA | NA | TRBJ2-7 | TRBV27 | CASSRGGNLEQYF | TGTGCCAGCAGCCGAGGAGGGAATCTCGAGCAGTACTTC
NA | NA | TRBJ2-1 | TRBV6-2/TRBV6-3 | CASTPAQQYNEQFF | TGTGCCAGCACCCCCGCGCAACAGTACAATGAGCAGTTCTTC
NA | TRBD1 | TRBJ1-2 | TRBV29-1 | CSVRQGLGGYTF | TGCAGCGTGAGACAGGGGCTCGGCGGCTACACCTTC